This entry lists 5 T cell receptor beta chains sequenced from one sample in a study of radiotherapy plus CTLA-4 blockade in lung cancer (dated by TCRdb to between 2018 and 2020). Library preparation employed the immunoSEQ multiplex PCR assay. The table was pulled from immuneACCESS by TCRdb, which kept in-frame rearrangements only. Such tables lose some clones; where checked, under half of the loss comes from unresolved V genes, and the rest has no known cause. This sample comprises some 96,000 clones, 85% to 90% of them detected only once. The ten largest clones add up to approximately 5% of the sample. This specimen consisted of peripheral blood, obtained from a patient treated with radiotherapy plus ipilimumab. The receptors derive from a human donor with non-small cell lung cancer that progressed on radiotherapy plus ipilimumab.

The V call is TRBV5-4, the J call TRBJ2-7; 10 nucleotides line up with TRBD2. CDR1 is SGHNT, CDR2 YYREEE, per germline (reference sequence). Germline trimming cut 3 bases from V and 5 bases from J; bases unmatched to any gene: 8. The CDR3 spans 15 residues. The CDR3 nucleotides read TGTGCCAGCAGCTCCGAGCGGGAGGGCCGCCACGAGCAGTACTTC. This gives the protein CASSSEREGRHEQYF.

The chain combines TRBV7-6 with TRBJ2-4; either TRBD1 or TRBD2 may supply D (5 bases each). This CDR3 comprises 15 residues. Germline V gives CDR1 SGHVS, CDR2 FNYEAQ. Trimming stripped 4 bases from V and 1 base from J, with 11 bases between. The CDR3 loop reads CASSSGWGAKNIQYF. DNA for the CDR3: TGTGCCAGCAGCTCAGGGTGGGGGGCCAAAAACATTCAGTACTTC.

The CDR3 sequence: CASSFSPSVNTQYF. Written as DNA, the CDR3 is TGTGCCAGCAGTTTCTCCCCTAGCGTAAATACGCAGTATTTT. The rearrangement joins TRBV7-8 to TRBJ2-3, with D possibly TRBD2 on 6 matching bases. The CDR3 loop spans 14 amino acids. Germline CDR1 is SGHVS and CDR2 is FQNEAQ. V was pared by 6 bases and J by 7 bases, with 17 bases between.

The chain carries TRBV2 and TRBJ2-1, with D possibly being TRBD1 (6 bases). The V gene's germline CDR1 is SNHLY and CDR2 FYNNEI. Between the trimmed V and J ends, which lost 5 bases and 5 bases, there was a span of 16 bases. There are 15 residues in the CDR3. The CDR3 region has the DNA TGTGCCAGCAGTTACCGGGACAACTTTAACAATGAGCAGTTCTTC. As protein: CASSYRDNFNNEQFF. Complete variable domain (other parts from reference TRBV2 and TRBJ2-1): EPEVTQTPSHQVTQMGQEVILRCVPISNHLYFYWYRQILGQKVEFLVSFYNNEISEKSEIFDDQFSVERPDGSNFTLKIRSTKLEDSAMYFCASSYRDNFNNEQFFGPGTRLTVL.

Of note for this clone: The junction departs from germline at one end; a sequencing error may be responsible. The chain combines TRBV6-5 with TRBJ2-5, with 9 bases identical to TRBD1. Germline V gene lookup returns CDR1 MNHEY and CDR2 SVGAGI. CDR3 length: 13 amino acids. The CDR3 DNA sequence: TGTGCCAGCACCGACCCTAACAGGGGGCAGCGGCACTTC. Amino acid sequence: CASTDPNRGQRHF.